These 31 T cell receptor beta chains originate from one sample sequenced in a study of cytomegalovirus exposure and HLA in healthy donors. PCR used 60 Vbeta primers and 13 Jbeta primers. Data came from immunoSEQ multiplex PCR; TCRdb stores just in-frame clones and leaves some out. The sample consists of about 150,000 clones, roughly three quarters of them appearing once. Sequencing was performed on PBMCs. Receptors were obtained from a man younger than 45 in good health and CMV-seronegative.

This chain links TRBV25-1 with TRBJ1-5; no clear D gene. Germline V gene lookup returns CDR1 MGHDK and CDR2 SYGVNS. The CDR3 length is 14 residues. Trimming took off 5 bases at V and 6 bases at J, with 14 bases between the two ends. The CDR3 region is CASSLGGISQPQHF. The CDR3, as DNA: TGTGCCAGCAGTTTAGGAGGTATTAGTCAGCCCCAGCATTTT.

This sequence joins TRBV27 and TRBJ2-1; 11 bases are shared with TRBD2. Germline values: CDR1 MNHEY, CDR2 SMNVEV (reference sequence). With 2 bases clipped from V and 8 bases from J, the junction kept 5 bases outside the gene matches. This CDR3 region has 15 residues. The CDR3 loop is CASSLRLAGSDEQFF. CDR3 nucleotides: TGTGCCAGCAGTTTAAGACTAGCGGGAAGCGATGAGCAGTTCTTC.

The chain uses TRBV2 and TRBJ1-1; 8 bases are a match to TRBD1. This CDR3 comprises 13 residues. The V gene end was trimmed by 8 bases and the J gene end by 4 bases; junction bases not matched to a gene: 6. The V gene's germline CDR1 is SNHLY and CDR2 FYNNEI. The CDR3 spells CASAGQGITEAFF. CDR3 bases: TGTGCCAGCGCCGGACAGGGAATCACTGAAGCTTTCTTT.

This clone was seen a single time. The rearrangement links TRBV11-2 to TRBJ2-5; possible D gene TRBD2, 5 bases. The J call may be faulty, since TRBJ2-7 better matches the DNA end. The CDR3 has 13 residues. Germline V gene lookup returns CDR1 SGHAT and CDR2 FQNNGV. Here the CDR3 DNA reads TGTGCCAGCCGCTCGGCGGGTTCCTACGAGCAGTACTTC. This encodes CASRSAGSYEQYF.

The chain joins TRBV2 to TRBJ2-7, with a weak D call TRBD2 (7 bases). V lost 6 bases, J lost 0 bases, and 15 bases lay in between. The germline V gene has CDR1 SNHLY and CDR2 FYNNEI. The CDR3 totals 15 residues. In DNA, the CDR3 is TGTGCCAGCAGCCCCCGGGGGGCCAGCTCCTACGAGCAGTACTTC. Translation gives CASSPRGASSYEQYF.

The chain couples TRBV27 to TRBJ2-7; D ambiguous. Per the germline V gene, CDR1 is MNHEY and CDR2 is SMNVEV (reference sequence). With 4 bases removed from V and 3 bases from J, the gap between germline ends came to 10 bases. This CDR3 has 13 amino acids. The CDR3 coding sequence is TGTGCCAGCAGTTATGCCGCGCTCTACGAGCAGTACTTC. Translation: CASSYAALYEQYF.

The chain joins TRBV5-4 to TRBJ1-4; possible D gene TRBD1, 5 bases. This CDR3 spans 15 amino acids. V dropped 0 bases and J dropped 7 bases, with 13 bases sitting between them. Per germline, CDR1 SGHNT and CDR2 YYREEE (reference sequence). The CDR3 protein is CASSLGGQQGEKLFF. CDR3 in DNA: TGTGCCAGCAGCTTGGGAGGCCAGCAGGGTGAAAAACTGTTTTTT.

J is TRBJ2-5 and V is TRBV6-1; 10 bases line up with TRBD2. Trimming cost V 8 bases and J 5 bases; bases outside gene matches: 11. Per the germline V gene, CDR1 is MNHNS and CDR2 is SASEGT. The CDR3 spans 15 residues. The CDR3 sequence: CASQGGTSGVETQYF. The CDR3 DNA reads TGTGCCAGCCAAGGGGGAACTAGCGGGGTCGAGACCCAGTACTTC.

The J gene is TRBJ1-4, the V gene TRBV2, with unresolved D. CDR1 and CDR2 (germline): SNHLY, FYNNEI. V dropped 6 bases and J dropped 7 bases, with 12 bases sitting between them. The CDR3 spans 13 residues. CDR3 bases: TGTGCCAGCAGCCCAGGCGGGAGTGAAAAACTGTTTTTT. It codes for CASSPGGSEKLFF.

V gene TRBV11-2 combines with J gene TRBJ2-7; D unclear. Trimming stripped 6 bases from V and 3 bases from J, with 6 bases between. The CDR3 is 11 residues long. Germline CDR1 reads SGHAT; CDR2 reads FQNNGV. The chain's CDR3 is CASRLNYEQYF. DNA of the CDR3: TGTGCCAGCAGACTTAACTACGAGCAGTACTTC.

The chain couples TRBV6-6 to TRBJ2-2; D ambiguous. Trimming shortened V by 4 bases and J by 2 bases, and 5 bases separated the two germline ends. The germline gives CDR1 MNHNY, CDR2 SVGAGI (reference sequence). This CDR3 contains 13 residues. The CDR3 region is CASSSSNTGELFF. The CDR3 bases are TGTGCCAGCAGTTCGAGTAACACCGGGGAGCTGTTTTTT.

The rearrangement joins TRBV9 to TRBJ2-3, with 9 positions matching TRBD2. This CDR3 is 15 amino acids long. The germline gives CDR1 SGDLS, CDR2 YYNGEE. V dropped 4 bases and J dropped 0; count of bases not matched to a gene: 3. Written as DNA, the CDR3 is TGTGCCAGCAGCAGACTAGCGGATAGCACAGATACGCAGTATTTT. The encoded protein is CASSRLADSTDTQYF. The full variable domain, in which reference TRBV9 and TRBJ2-3 provide the parts outside the CDR3, is DSGVTQTPKHLITATGQRVTLRCSPRSGDLSVYWYQQSLDQGLQFLIQYYNGEERAKGNILERFSAQQFPDLHSELNLSSLELGDSALYFCASSRLADSTDTQYFGPGTRLTVL.

The chain combines TRBV11-2 with TRBJ2-1, with 9 bases aligning to TRBD1. The CDR3 spans 13 residues. J gave up 10 bases and V 3 bases, and 4 bases lay outside the gene matches. CDR1 SGHAT and CDR2 FQNNGV come from the germline V gene. CDR3 DNA sequence: TGTGCCAGCAGCTTTAACAGGGGGCAAGAGCAGTTCTTC. Amino acid sequence: CASSFNRGQEQFF.

This rearrangement joins TRBV5-1 to TRBJ2-1, with D possibly being TRBD1 (5 bases). The CDR3 consists of 15 residues. The V gene's germline CDR1 is SGHRS and CDR2 YFSETQ. Trimming pared 7 bases from V and 5 bases from J, leaving 19 bases between. DNA for the CDR3: TGCGCCAGCGGAGACCCAGACAGCTCGGACAATGAGCAGTTCTTC. This sequence encodes CASGDPDSSDNEQFF.

Here the CDR3 DNA reads TGTGCCAGCTTATCTCGGGGAGGACAGGGTCGGATCACCGGGGAGCTGTTTTTT. Protein: CASLSRGGQGRITGELFF. The V and J genes are TRBV7-9 and TRBJ2-2; 8 bases line up with TRBD1. CDR1 is SEHNR and CDR2 is FQNEAQ in the germline V gene (reference sequence). The V segment lost 8 bases and the J segment 4 bases; nucleotides outside the gene matches: 18. This CDR3 region has 18 residues.

This chain uses TRBV5-4 with TRBJ2-3; 7 positions match TRBD1. The junction had 11 bases not matched to a gene; V was cut back by 1 base and J by 6 bases. This CDR3 is 16 amino acids long. Germline-derived CDR1 and CDR2 are SGHNT and YYREEE (reference sequence). The CDR3 sequence is CASSLRLGQGVDTQYF. The CDR3 DNA is TGTGCCAGCAGCTTGAGATTAGGCCAGGGGGTGGATACGCAGTATTTT.

This rearrangement joins TRBV27 to TRBJ2-7, with 7 bases fitting TRBD2. This CDR3 spans 14 amino acids. The J segment lost 6 bases and the V segment lost 3 bases, leaving 8 bases of the junction unmatched. CDR1 MNHEY and CDR2 SMNVEV come from the germline V gene (reference sequence). The CDR3 DNA sequence: TGTGCCAGCAGTTTCGCTGGGAGGGGCCGCGAGCAGTACTTC. It yields the protein CASSFAGRGREQYF.

This clone was counted between two and nine times. V and J are TRBV4-2 and TRBJ2-7; D ambiguous. The CDR3 has 15 amino acids. The germline CDR1 and CDR2 sequences are LGHNA and YNFKEQ. Between the trimmed V and J ends, which lost 0 bases and 0 bases, there was a span of 9 bases. CDR3 residues: CASSQDHLSSYEQYF. The DNA for the CDR3 is TGTGCCAGCAGCCAAGACCACCTGAGCTCCTACGAGCAGTACTTC.

The chain has TRBV4-2 and TRBJ1-1, with D unclear. V lost 1 base and J lost 3, with 15 bases in between. This CDR3 region has 16 residues. Germline V gene sequence: CDR1 LGHNA, CDR2 YNFKEQ. For the CDR3, the DNA is TGTGCCAGCAGCCAAGGGGAGGGCGCTGGGGACACTGAAGCTTTCTTT. This codes for CASSQGEGAGDTEAFF.

There are a few counts of this clone. The chain links TRBV2 to TRBJ2-7, with unresolved D. This CDR3 region has 13 residues. The V end was cut by 3 bases, the J end by 0 bases, with 6 bases between. Germline-derived CDR1 and CDR2 are SNHLY and FYNNEI. The CDR3, as DNA: TGTGCCAGCAGTGAGGTCAGCTCCTACGAGCAGTACTTC. Translated: CASSEVSSYEQYF.

The chain employs TRBV14 and TRBJ2-7; 9 nucleotides match TRBD2. CDR1 and CDR2 from the germline V gene are SGHDN and FVKESK. The CDR3 has 16 residues. Trimming took 4 bases from V and 4 from J; bases not matched to a gene: 11. The CDR3 region is CASSPYPTGLAYEQYF. CDR3 sequence (DNA): TGTGCCAGCAGCCCTTATCCTACCGGACTAGCGTACGAGCAGTACTTC.

The chain employs TRBV25-1 and TRBJ2-5, with 8 bases aligning to TRBD2. Germline V gene lookup returns CDR1 MGHDK and CDR2 SYGVNS. CDR3 length equals 14 residues. Trimming cost V 4 bases and J 5 bases; bases outside gene matches: 6. CDR3 region: CASSASGRSETQYF. The CDR3 DNA reads TGTGCCAGCAGTGCAAGCGGGAGATCCGAGACCCAGTACTTC.

This chain connects TRBV28 to TRBJ2-2, with D maybe TRBD2 (6 bases). The CDR3 covers 15 residues. V shed 2 bases and J shed 5 bases, with 12 bases lying between them. CDR1 and CDR2 (germline): MDHEN, SYDVKM. The CDR3 nucleotides are TGTGCCAGCAGTTTAGGGGCGGGGACTACCGGGGAGCTGTTTTTT. Translation gives CASSLGAGTTGELFF.

The sample holds a few counts of this clone. This chain uses TRBV6-1 with TRBJ2-7; D is uncertain. V was shortened by 11 bases and J by 3 bases, with 11 bases between the two germline ends. This CDR3 contains 11 residues. Germline CDR1 and CDR2: MNHNS and SASEGT. Written as DNA, the CDR3 is TGTGCCTCCGGGTCCAACTACGAGCAGTACTTC. Translating it yields CASGSNYEQYF.

This chain's CDR3 is CATTLTGGFWNQPQHF. CDR3 nucleotide sequence: TGTGCCACGACATTGACAGGGGGCTTCTGGAATCAGCCCCAGCATTTT. V is TRBV19 and J is TRBJ1-5, with 10 bases that match TRBD1. The CDR3 spans 16 residues. V trimming: 10 bases; J trimming: 4 bases; junction bases outside the gene matches: 13. Germline V gene data show CDR1 as LNHDA and CDR2 as SQIVND (reference sequence).

This clone was detected only once. This chain uses TRBV7-8 with TRBJ2-5; unclear D gene. The germline V and J ends were trimmed by 0 bases and 4 bases, with 9 bases remaining between them. CDR3 size: 14 residues. Germline CDR1 SGHVS, CDR2 FQNEAQ. The CDR3 bases are TGTGCCAGCAGCTTAGCGCCGGGTAGAGAGACCCAGTACTTC. Protein sequence: CASSLAPGRETQYF.

This chain uses TRBV7-3 with TRBJ2-7; 7 bases align to TRBD2. With V trimmed by 1 base and J by 3 bases, 6 bases remained unmatched. Germline CDR1 is SGHTA and CDR2 is FQGTGA. This CDR3 contains 15 residues. CDR3 protein: CASSLMGGGVYEQYF. CDR3 nucleotides: TGTGCCAGCAGCTTAATGGGGGGAGGGGTCTACGAGCAGTACTTC.

This rearrangement joins TRBV7-2 to TRBJ2-5, with 10 bases aligning to TRBD2. The CDR3 is 16 amino acids. Germline CDR1 is SGHTA and CDR2 is FQGNSA. Trimming removed 1 base from V and 5 bases from J; junction bases left unmatched: 7. The CDR3 region is CASSLVAGGGSETQYF. In DNA, the CDR3 is TGTGCCAGCAGCTTAGTAGCGGGAGGCGGGTCGGAGACCCAGTACTTC.

The genes are TRBV18 and TRBJ2-3; D perhaps matches TRBD2 (6 bases). V was pared by 3 bases and J by 4 bases, with 8 bases between. The CDR3 runs 13 residues. Germline V CDR1 and CDR2: KGHSH, LQKENI. The chain's CDR3 is CASSPREADTQYF. CDR3 DNA sequence: TGTGCCAGCTCACCGAGGGAGGCAGATACGCAGTATTTT.

This clone was detected only a few times. The V gene is TRBV2, the J gene TRBJ2-7, with D possibly TRBD1 on 5 matching bases. The CDR3 has 13 amino acids. The V and J ends lost 1 base and 6 bases respectively, with 10 bases between them. Germline CDR1 reads SNHLY; CDR2 reads FYNNEI. The CDR3 sequence is CASSEGRVGEQYF. For the CDR3, the DNA is TGTGCCAGCAGTGAAGGCAGGGTGGGCGAGCAGTACTTC.

The DNA for the CDR3 is TGCGCCAGCAGCCAAGGACAGGGGGCCACCGGGGAGCTGTTTTTT. The encoded protein is CASSQGQGATGELFF. The J gene is TRBJ2-2, the V gene TRBV4-1, with 10 bases identical to TRBD1. CDR3 size: 15 residues. In germline, CDR1 is MGHRA, CDR2 YSYEKL. Trimming at V came to 1 base and at J to 4 bases, leaving 0 bases not matched to a gene.